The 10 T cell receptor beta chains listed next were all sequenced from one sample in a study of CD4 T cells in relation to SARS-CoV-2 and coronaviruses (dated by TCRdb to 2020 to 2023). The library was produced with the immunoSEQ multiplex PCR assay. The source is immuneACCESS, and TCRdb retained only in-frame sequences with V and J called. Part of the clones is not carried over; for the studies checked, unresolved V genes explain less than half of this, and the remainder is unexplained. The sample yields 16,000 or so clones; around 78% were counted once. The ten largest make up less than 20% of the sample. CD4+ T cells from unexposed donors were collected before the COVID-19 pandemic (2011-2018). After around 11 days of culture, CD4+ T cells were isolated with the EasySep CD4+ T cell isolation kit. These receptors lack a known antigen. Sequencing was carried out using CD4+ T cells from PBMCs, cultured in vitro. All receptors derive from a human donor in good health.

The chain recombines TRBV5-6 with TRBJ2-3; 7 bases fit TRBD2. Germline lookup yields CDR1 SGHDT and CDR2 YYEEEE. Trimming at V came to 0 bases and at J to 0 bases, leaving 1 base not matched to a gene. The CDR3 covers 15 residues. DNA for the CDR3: TGTGCCAGCAGCTTGGTAGCGGGCAGCACAGATACGCAGTATTTT. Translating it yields CASSLVAGSTDTQYF.

The CDR3 reads CASSLLGQGSAGSGNTIYF. As DNA, the CDR3 is TGCGCCAGCAGCTTGCTCGGACAGGGAAGTGCTGGCTCTGGAAACACCATATATTTT. V usage is TRBV5-1 and J usage is TRBJ1-3; TRBD1 aligns across 8 bases. The germline V gene encodes CDR1 SGHRS and CDR2 YFSETQ. V shed 1 base, J shed 0 bases, and the junction held 12 bases outside the gene matches. This CDR3 has 19 residues.

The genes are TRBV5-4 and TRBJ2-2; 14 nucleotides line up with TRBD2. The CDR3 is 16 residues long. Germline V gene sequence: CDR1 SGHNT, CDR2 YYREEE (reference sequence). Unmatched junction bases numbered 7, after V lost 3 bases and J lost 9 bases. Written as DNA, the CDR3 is TGTGCCAGCAGCTCCGGGACTAGCGGGAGTAGTAGGGAGCTGTTTTTT. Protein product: CASSSGTSGSSRELFF.

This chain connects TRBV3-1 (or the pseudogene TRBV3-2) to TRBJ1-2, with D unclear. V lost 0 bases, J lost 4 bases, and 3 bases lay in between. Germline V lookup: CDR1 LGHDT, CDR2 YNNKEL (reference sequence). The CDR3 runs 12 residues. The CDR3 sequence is CASSQELYGYTF. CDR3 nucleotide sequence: TGTGCCAGCAGCCAAGAGCTCTATGGCTACACCTTC.

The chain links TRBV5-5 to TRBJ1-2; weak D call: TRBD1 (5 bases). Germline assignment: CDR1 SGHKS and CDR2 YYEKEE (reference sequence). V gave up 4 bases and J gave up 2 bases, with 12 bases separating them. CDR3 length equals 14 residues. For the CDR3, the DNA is TGTGCCAGCAGCCTGCCGGGACTCAACTATGGCTACACCTTC. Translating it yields CASSLPGLNYGYTF.

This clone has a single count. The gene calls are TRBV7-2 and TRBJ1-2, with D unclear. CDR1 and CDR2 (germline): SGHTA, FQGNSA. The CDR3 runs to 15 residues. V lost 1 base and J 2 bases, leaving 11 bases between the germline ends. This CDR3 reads CASSLDGSGNYGYTF. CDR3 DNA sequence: TGTGCCAGCAGCTTAGATGGCTCTGGGAACTATGGCTACACCTTC.

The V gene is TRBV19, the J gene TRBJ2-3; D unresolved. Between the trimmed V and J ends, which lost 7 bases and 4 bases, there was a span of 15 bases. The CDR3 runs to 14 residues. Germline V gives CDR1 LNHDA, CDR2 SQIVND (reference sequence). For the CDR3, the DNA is TGTGCCAGTACCAAGAACTACTTTGCAGATACGCAGTATTTT. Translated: CASTKNYFADTQYF.

This chain's CDR3 is CASSGSLADTYNEQFF. The CDR3 bases are TGTGCCAGCAGCGGGAGTTTGGCAGATACCTACAATGAGCAGTTCTTC. The J gene is TRBJ2-1, the V gene TRBV28; a possible D gene is TRBD2 (6 bases). This CDR3 is built from 16 residues. Germline V gene lookup returns CDR1 MDHEN and CDR2 SYDVKM. Trimming removed 6 bases from V and 2 bases from J, with 17 bases in between.

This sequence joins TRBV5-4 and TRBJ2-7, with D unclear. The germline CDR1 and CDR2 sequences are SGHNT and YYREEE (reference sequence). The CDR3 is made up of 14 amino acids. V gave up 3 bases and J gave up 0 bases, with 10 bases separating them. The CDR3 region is CASSSARSSYEQYF. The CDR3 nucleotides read TGTGCCAGCAGCTCTGCTAGGAGCTCCTACGAGCAGTACTTC.

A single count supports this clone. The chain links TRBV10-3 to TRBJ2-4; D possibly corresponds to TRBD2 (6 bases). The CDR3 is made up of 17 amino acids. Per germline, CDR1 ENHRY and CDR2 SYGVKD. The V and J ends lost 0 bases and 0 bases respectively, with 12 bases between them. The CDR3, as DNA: TGTGCCATCAGTGAGTCGAGCGGGCAGATAGCCAAAAACATTCAGTACTTC. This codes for CAISESSGQIAKNIQYF.